The sequence of this T cell receptor beta chain was determined in a study of blood T cell repertoires in COVID-19. With 2 bases removed from V and 8 bases from J, the gap between germline ends came to 16 bases. Per the germline V gene, CDR1 is SGHTA and CDR2 is FQGTGA. The CDR3 totals 15 residues. Sequenced by immunoSEQ multiplex PCR; TCRdb stores in-frame clones only, minus some. Of around 170,000 clones in the sample, approximately 79% are singletons; the top ten hold around 3%. This sequence joins TRBV7-3 and TRBJ2-1; a possible D gene is TRBD2 (5 bases). This sequence originates from a woman aged 80 or older with acute or convalescent COVID-19. The sequenced material came from peripheral blood. DNA of the CDR3: TGTGCCAGCAGCTTATCGAATAGAGGGATCGATGAGCAGTTCTTC. The encoded protein is CASSLSNRGIDEQFF. Based on the CDR3 plus reference TRBV7-3 and TRBJ2-1, the full variable domain is GAGVSQTPSNKVTEKGKYVELRCDPISGHTALYWYRQSLGQGPEFLIYFQGTGAADDSGLPNDRFFAVRPEGSVSTLKIQRTERGDSAVYLCASSLSNRGIDEQFFGPGTRLTVL.